The T cell receptor beta chain under discussion was sequenced for a study of blood T cell repertoires in COVID-19. Cohort placement rested on clinical history that participants reported themselves. TCRdb keeps only in-frame clones here, not all; method: immunoSEQ multiplex PCR. The repertoire includes around 190,000 clones, more than 75% of them detected once, and roughly 5.9% sits in the top ten. The CDR3 is made up of 15 amino acids. V shed 7 bases and J shed 2 bases, with 18 bases lying between them. CDR1 and CDR2 from the germline V gene are MDHEN and SYDVKM. The receptor was isolated from a middle-aged man with acute COVID-19. The V gene is TRBV28, the J gene TRBJ2-7; perhaps TRBD2 as D (6 bases). The sequenced sample was PBMCs or T cells enriched from blood (not recorded which). The CDR3 spells CASTPPGVGTYEQYF. Written as DNA, the CDR3 is TGTGCCAGCACCCCCCCGGGAGTAGGGACCTACGAGCAGTACTTC.